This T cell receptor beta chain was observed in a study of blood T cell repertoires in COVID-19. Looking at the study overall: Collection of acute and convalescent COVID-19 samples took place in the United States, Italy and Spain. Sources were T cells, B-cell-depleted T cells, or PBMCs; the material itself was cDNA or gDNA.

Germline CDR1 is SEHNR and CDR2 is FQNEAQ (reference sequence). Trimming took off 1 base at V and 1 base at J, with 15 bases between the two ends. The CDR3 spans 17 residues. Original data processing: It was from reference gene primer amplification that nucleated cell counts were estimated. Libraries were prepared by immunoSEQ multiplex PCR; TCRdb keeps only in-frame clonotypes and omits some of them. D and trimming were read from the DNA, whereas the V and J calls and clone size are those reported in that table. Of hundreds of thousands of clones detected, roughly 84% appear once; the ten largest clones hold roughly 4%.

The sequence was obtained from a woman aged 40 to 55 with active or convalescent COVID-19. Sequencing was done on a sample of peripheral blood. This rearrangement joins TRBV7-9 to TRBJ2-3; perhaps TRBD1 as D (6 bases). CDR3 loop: CASSLGVQGFGTDTQYF. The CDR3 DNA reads TGTGCCAGCAGCTTAGGGGTGCAGGGGTTTGGCACAGATACGCAGTATTTT.